Below, one T cell receptor (beta chain) is given with its context. The antigen remains undetermined. The data are from a study of T-cell memory formation after mild COVID-19. Via MiXCR, TCRdb re-called the 5' RACE reads, giving one row per CDR3 protein. This table has about 430,000 distinct CDR3 sequences, 20% to 25% appearing once. This CDR3 is built from 14 residues. V shed 3 bases, J shed 3 bases, and the junction held 5 bases outside the gene matches. CDR1 is SGHRS, CDR2 YFSETQ, per germline. The study, taken as a whole, reports: Day 37-peaking second-wave clones had unconfirmed SARS-CoV-2 specificity. Clones contracting over day 15 to 85 were CD4/CD8 balanced, with later expanders leaning CD4+.

This receptor was taken from an adult woman who had mild COVID-19 (a few samples of this study predate the infection). Cell type and time point are not known. Sequenced material: PBMCs or a T cell subset sorted from them (not recorded which). This chain connects TRBV5-1 to TRBJ1-2; 7 bases are shared with TRBD1. The CDR3 DNA is TGCGCCAGCAGCTCCGGACAGGTGCACTATGGCTACACCTTC. Residues: CASSSGQVHYGYTF.